This T cell receptor (beta chain) originates from a study of vaccination and CD4 T cells after COVID-19. Background on the study: Investigators stimulated cells with overlapping spike peptides drawn from SARS-CoV-2, HCoV-NL63, HCoV-OC43 and HCoV-229E.

Treatment noted: approximately nine-day PBMC culture with coronavirus spike peptide pools or control peptides (ViraFEST assay). The study's findings and limits: The median SARS-CoV-2-reactive clonotype number increased from approximately 21 to 40, without statistical significance.

This clonotype was observed a few times. Its antigen is unknown. The germline CDR1 and CDR2 sequences are KGHSH and LQKENI. With 5 bases clipped from V and 0 bases from J, the junction kept 6 bases outside the gene matches. The CDR3 runs to 16 residues. An Oncomine TCR Beta short-read assay was used to sequence the DNA from cultured CD4+ T cells. TCRdb independently ran MiXCR on the PCR reads; one entry per CDR3 protein. The data contain more than 20,000 distinct CDR3 sequences, 50% of them singletons. This rearrangement joins TRBV18 to TRBJ1-5; TRBD1 matches at 8 bases. This TCR derives from a human donor who received a COVID-19 vaccine. Source: CD4+ T cells from blood, cultured in vitro, taken before SARS-CoV-2 vaccination. The CDR3 protein is CASSSDRDYSNQPQHF. CDR3 nucleotides: TGTGCCAGCTCATCGGACAGGGATTATAGCAATCAGCCCCAGCATTTT.